Below, one TCR beta chain is given with its context. What it binds is not known. This specimen belongs to a study of CD8 T cells in ankylosing spondylitis. Points from the study as a whole: CD8+ disease-linked clones were present at relatively low frequencies in blood. What seemed typical of ankylosing spondylitis blood was a TCR beta motif built from several highly homologous variants. Earlier reports found some motif variants in synovial fluid and blood in reactive arthritis. In ankylosing spondylitis patients, matched synovial fluid reportedly showed significant enrichment of disease-linked clones.

Trimming took off 3 bases at V and 3 bases at J, with 13 bases between the two ends. The germline CDR1 and CDR2 sequences are SGDLS and YYNGEE. This CDR3 is built from 14 residues. A single record per CDR3 protein comes from TCRdb applying MiXCR to the 5' RACE reads. The sample has a few hundred thousand distinct CDR3 sequences, 20% to 25% seen once. The clonotype was recovered from a male donor with ankylosing spondylitis. The sample taken for sequencing was blood, either unsorted or a sorted T cell fraction (not recorded which). The chain carries TRBV9 and TRBJ2-7; D is possibly TRBD2 (5 bases). In nucleotides, the CDR3 is TGTGCCAGCAGCGCGACCGAAGGGAGCTACGAGCAGTACTTC. Its protein is CASSATEGSYEQYF. Full variable domain (outside the CDR3, taken from reference TRBV9 and TRBJ2-7): DSGVTQTPKHLITATGQRVTLRCSPRSGDLSVYWYQQSLDQGLQFLIQYYNGEERAKGNILERFSAQQFPDLHSELNLSSLELGDSALYFCASSATEGSYEQYFGPGTRLTVT.